A single sample is the source of the 26 T cell receptor beta chains below, sequenced in a study of blood T cell repertoires in COVID-19. Method: immunoSEQ multiplex PCR; TCRdb's copy keeps in-frame clones and lacks some. This sample yields more than 300,000 clones, of which roughly 89% are seen a single time; roughly a tenth belongs to the top ten. The source material was PBMCs or T cells enriched from blood (not recorded which). The receptors here all came from a woman aged 25-40 years who had recovered from COVID-19.

The chain links TRBV7-2 to TRBJ2-5, with D tentatively TRBD1 (5 bases). This CDR3 comprises 15 residues. Between the trimmed V and J ends, which lost 2 bases and 1 base, there was a span of 11 bases. Germline V gene lookup returns CDR1 SGHTA and CDR2 FQGNSA. The CDR3 DNA is TGTGCCAGCAGCTTATGGGTGGGGCGCCAAGAGACCCAGTACTTC. Amino acid sequence: CASSLWVGRQETQYF.

The chain has TRBV19 and TRBJ1-6; 10 bases line up with TRBD1. This CDR3 is built from 15 residues. Trimming removed 4 bases from V and 10 bases from J; junction bases left unmatched: 7. Germline lookup yields CDR1 LNHDA and CDR2 SQIVND (reference sequence). The CDR3 DNA is TGTGCCAGTAGTAATCCCGACAGGGGGCAATCACCCCTCCACTTT. It translates to CASSNPDRGQSPLHF.

This clone appeared many times. The chain combines TRBV6-5 with TRBJ2-7; D is possibly TRBD1 (6 bases). Germline CDR1 reads MNHEY; CDR2 reads SVGAGI. Trimming took off 2 bases at V and 2 bases at J, with 10 bases between the two ends. The CDR3 is 14 residues long. CDR3 nucleotide sequence: TGTGCCAGCAGTTACGAGAGGGGGACCTACGAGCAGTACTTC. The encoded protein is CASSYERGTYEQYF.

The chain recombines TRBV7-2 with TRBJ2-7, with D unresolved. There are 15 residues in the CDR3. The V end was cut by 5 bases, the J end by 3 bases, with 17 bases between. Germline-derived CDR1 and CDR2 are SGHTA and FQGNSA. The CDR3 sequence: CASSREVIRFYEQYF. CDR3 coding DNA: TGTGCCAGCAGCCGCGAGGTCATTAGATTCTACGAGCAGTACTTC.

The V call is TRBV28, the J call TRBJ1-6; D is uncertain. The CDR3 loop spans 12 amino acids. CDR1 is MDHEN, CDR2 SYDVKM, per germline. The V end lost 4 bases, the J end lost 8 bases, and 6 bases lay between the germline ends. CDR3 amino acids: CASSSVDSPLHF. CDR3 DNA: TGTGCCAGCAGTTCCGTAGATTCACCCCTCCACTTT.

This clone was seen a single time. The chain has TRBV12-3 or TRBV12-4 and TRBJ1-1; a possible D gene is TRBD1 (5 bases). Trimming stripped 6 bases from V and 3 bases from J, with 8 bases between. The CDR3 has 12 residues. As DNA, the CDR3 is TGTGCCAGCAGGGGGGGGGACACTGAAGCTTTCTTT. The encoded protein is CASRGGDTEAFF.

CDR3 sequence reads: CASCTLGVNTEAFF. In DNA form, the CDR3 reads TGTGCCAGCTGTACACTAGGAGTGAACACTGAAGCTTTCTTT. The rearrangement uses TRBV6-5 and TRBJ1-1; D is uncertain. Germline CDR1 reads MNHEY; CDR2 reads SVGAGI. Trimming pared 8 bases from V and 0 bases from J, leaving 13 bases between. The CDR3 has 14 residues.

V is TRBV12-3 or TRBV12-4 and J is TRBJ1-1, with D hard to call. This CDR3 contains 11 residues. Trimming removed 8 bases at V and 4 bases at J, with 8 bases between. The CDR3 here is CASSRSTEAFF. Here the CDR3 DNA reads TGTGCCAGCTCTCGGAGCACTGAAGCTTTCTTT.

CDR3: CASSVLNQPQHF. The CDR3 DNA reads TGTGCCAGCAGTGTTCTAAATCAGCCCCAGCATTTT. The gene calls are TRBV2 and TRBJ1-5; D gene unclear. V was clipped by 4 bases and J by 4 bases, with 5 bases between them. The CDR3 spans 12 residues. Germline-derived CDR1 and CDR2 are SNHLY and FYNNEI.

The chain joins TRBV12-3 or TRBV12-4 to TRBJ1-1, with a possible D match to TRBD1 (5 bases). There are 13 residues in the CDR3. V gave up 6 bases and J gave up 11 bases, with 19 bases separating them. DNA for the CDR3: TGTGCCAGCAGAGAGGACAACCAGGTTATGGCTTTCTTT. Translated, it gives CASREDNQVMAFF.

CDR3 nucleotide sequence: TGTGCCAGTAGCCGACAGGTCACTGAAGCTTTCTTT. Translating gives CASSRQVTEAFF. The chain carries TRBV19 and TRBJ1-1; weak D call: TRBD1 (6 bases). Germline V gives CDR1 LNHDA, CDR2 SQIVND (reference sequence). This CDR3 region has 12 residues. Deletions cut 6 bases from V and 4 bases from J, with 9 bases between.

The chain has TRBV29-1 and TRBJ1-6, with TRBD1 identical over 9 bases. This CDR3 is 13 amino acids long. Losses at the gene ends were 6 bases for V and 10 bases for J; bases not matched to a gene: 7. Germline CDR1 SQVTM, CDR2 ANQGSEA. The CDR3 is CSVGDRVTSPLHF. As DNA, the CDR3 is TGCAGCGTGGGGGACAGGGTAACGTCACCCCTCCACTTT.

On this clone: The identical CDR3 is also encoded by other nucleotide sequences in the sample. The chain joins TRBV5-1 to TRBJ1-2; 9 nucleotides match TRBD1. Trimming removed 4 bases from V and 4 bases from J; junction bases left unmatched: 5. This CDR3 is 14 amino acids long. Germline V gene sequence: CDR1 SGHRS, CDR2 YFSETQ. CDR3 region: CASSPGQGGYGYTF. CDR3 coding DNA: TGCGCCAGCAGCCCGGGACAGGGAGGCTATGGCTACACCTTC.

The rearrangement links TRBV5-1 to TRBJ1-1; 7 bases fit TRBD1. This CDR3 is built from 14 residues. Germline V CDR1 and CDR2: SGHRS, YFSETQ. After removal of 2 bases from V and 3 bases from J, the junction contained 4 bases not matched to a gene. CDR3 nucleotides: TGCGCCAGCAGCTTTAACAGGGGATACACTGAAGCTTTCTTT. This gives the protein CASSFNRGYTEAFF.

The chain uses TRBV5-4 and TRBJ2-5, with D perhaps matching TRBD1 (5 bases). CDR1 and CDR2 (germline): SGHNT, YYREEE (reference sequence). This CDR3 has 13 residues. V was trimmed by 4 bases and J by 5 bases, leaving 12 bases between them. CDR3 sequence (DNA): TGTGCCAGCAGCGAAGGGGCCGGGGAGACCCAGTACTTC. Its protein product is CASSEGAGETQYF. Looking up the rest from reference TRBV5-4 and TRBJ2-5 gives the full variable domain: ETGVTQSPTHLIKTRGQQVTLRCSSQSGHNTVSWYQQALGQGPQFIFQYYREEENGRGNFPPRFSGLQFPNYSSELNVNALELDDSALYLCASSEGAGETQYFGPGTRLLVL.

The chain links TRBV27 to TRBJ2-7, with D possibly matching TRBD2 (6 bases). The ends were cut back, 7 bases at V and 3 bases at J, with 19 bases in the middle. The CDR3 runs 15 residues. CDR1 is MNHEY and CDR2 is SMNVEV in the germline V gene (reference sequence). CDR3 nucleotides: TGTGCCAGCAAAACCGGAAGCGGGTTACTCTACGAGCAGTACTTC. This sequence encodes CASKTGSGLLYEQYF.

J is TRBJ1-3 and V is TRBV19; D is undetermined. V lost 4 bases to trimming and J lost 2 bases, with 12 bases between them. CDR1 is LNHDA, CDR2 SQIVND, per germline (reference sequence). The CDR3 has 15 amino acids. The CDR3 loop is CASSSISTTGNTIYF. In nucleotides, the CDR3 is TGTGCCAGTAGTAGTATTTCGACAACTGGAAACACCATATATTTT.

The genes are TRBV4-1 and TRBJ2-7; TRBD1 matches at 7 bases. CDR1 and CDR2 from the germline V gene are MGHRA and YSYEKL. Trimming removed 6 bases from V and 1 base from J; junction bases left unmatched: 9. The CDR3 is 15 amino acids. The CDR3 DNA is TGCGCCAGCAGACACCTGACAGGGCCGTCCTACGAGCAGTACTTC. Amino acid sequence: CASRHLTGPSYEQYF.

The chain has TRBV5-1 and TRBJ1-6; 10 bases fit TRBD1. V dropped 0 bases and J dropped 7; count of bases not matched to a gene: 1. The germline V gene encodes CDR1 SGHRS and CDR2 YFSETQ. The CDR3 has 15 amino acids. Here the CDR3 DNA reads TGCGCCAGCAGCTTGGGGACAGGGGGAAATTCACCCCTCCACTTT. This encodes CASSLGTGGNSPLHF.

This chain connects TRBV5-4 to TRBJ1-2, with 11 bases aligning to TRBD1. The V segment lost 0 bases and the J segment 14 bases; nucleotides outside the gene matches: 12. This CDR3 is 15 amino acids long. Germline V gene data show CDR1 as SGHNT and CDR2 as YYREEE (reference sequence). The CDR3 DNA sequence: TGTGCCAGCAGCTTGGCTGGGACAGGGGGTAATGGGGGGACCTTC. Translated: CASSLAGTGGNGGTF.

V is TRBV11-2 and J is TRBJ2-2, with 9 bases identical to TRBD1. Unmatched junction bases numbered 8, after V lost 11 bases and J lost 1 base. CDR3 length: 15 amino acids. Per the germline V gene, CDR1 is SGHAT and CDR2 is FQNNGV. The CDR3 bases are TGTGCCGGACGACAGGGGGGTAGGAACACCGGGGAGCTGTTTTTT. As protein: CAGRQGGRNTGELFF.

The chain uses TRBV4-1 and TRBJ2-5, with 8 bases fitting TRBD1. The germline V gene encodes CDR1 MGHRA and CDR2 YSYEKL. The CDR3 extends over 13 amino acids. V gave up 4 bases and J gave up 3 bases; unmatched junction bases: 1. This chain's CDR3 is CASSLDREETQYF. The CDR3 DNA reads as TGCGCCAGCAGCCTGGACAGGGAAGAGACCCAGTACTTC.

The rearrangement joins TRBV7-9 to TRBJ2-1; TRBD1 might be the D (6 bases). V lost 4 bases to trimming and J lost 4 bases, with 17 bases between them. Germline V CDR1 and CDR2: SEHNR, FQNEAQ (reference sequence). This CDR3 is 16 amino acids long. This chain's CDR3 is CASSSPGTTVYNEQFF. The CDR3 bases are TGTGCCAGCAGCTCACCCGGGACAACCGTGTACAATGAGCAGTTCTTC.

The J gene is TRBJ1-6, the V gene TRBV30, with D possibly TRBD1 on 6 matching bases. The CDR3 runs 16 residues. Between the trimmed V and J ends, which lost 0 bases and 7 bases, there was a span of 16 bases. CDR1 is GTSNPN, CDR2 SVGIG, per germline (reference sequence). As DNA, the CDR3 is TGTGCCTGGAGTGTACTGGATTGGACAGCGAATTCACCCCTCCACTTT. Translation gives CAWSVLDWTANSPLHF.

The chain combines TRBV6-2 or TRBV6-3 with TRBJ2-7; no clear D gene. This CDR3 has 11 residues. Germline V gene sequence: CDR1 MNHEY, CDR2 SVGEGT. V lost 1 base and J 9 bases, leaving 7 bases between the germline ends. CDR3 DNA sequence: TGTGCCAGCAGTTACTGGCAGTCGCAGTACTTC. It specifies CASSYWQSQYF.

The chain carries TRBV10-3 and TRBJ2-2; D is undetermined. The CDR3 loop spans 16 amino acids. CDR1 and CDR2 (germline): ENHRY, SYGVKD. V gave up 0 bases and J gave up 0 bases, with 8 bases separating them. CDR3 region: CAISESGGTNTGELFF. CDR3 sequence (DNA): TGTGCCATCAGTGAGTCTGGCGGTACGAACACCGGGGAGCTGTTTTTT.